This is a list of T cell receptor beta chains from one sample in a study of technical replicates of blood from a few donors. Clones were read by immunoSEQ multiplex PCR, and TCRdb kept only the in-frame ones, dropping some. The sample holds more than 65,000 clones, 90% to 95% seen once. The material sequenced was T cells isolated from PBMCs. Receptors were obtained from a human donor in good health. Each CDR3 is given with its conserved first and last residue. Each record gives: V gene, clone size, J gene, D gene, CDR3 protein, CDR3 DNA. The D gene is left open where the match is weak. The listing skips clone size in some rows; elsewhere it reads once, few, many or a size class.

v_gene: TRBV10-3
abundance: NA
j_gene: TRBJ2-7
d_gene: NA
CDR3aa: CAISESPRYEQYF
CDR3nt: TGTGCCATCAGTGAGTCACCCCGGTACGAGCAGTACTTC

v_gene: TRBV7-6
abundance: NA
j_gene: TRBJ2-3
d_gene: NA
CDR3aa: CASSPGVADTQYF
CDR3nt: TGTGCCAGCAGCCCAGGTGTTGCAGATACGCAGTATTTT

v_gene: TRBV6-5
abundance: NA
j_gene: TRBJ2-7
d_gene: TRBD1
CDR3aa: CASSEGDSSYEQYF
CDR3nt: TGTGCCAGCAGCGAAGGGGACAGTTCCTACGAGCAGTACTTC

v_gene: TRBV27
abundance: NA
j_gene: TRBJ1-2
d_gene: NA
CDR3aa: CASSLSGGDGYTF
CDR3nt: TGTGCCAGCAGTTTATCAGGGGGGGATGGCTACACCTTC

v_gene: TRBV23-1
abundance: NA
j_gene: TRBJ1-5
d_gene: TRBD1
CDR3aa: CASIDRVLQFQPQHF
CDR3nt: TGCGCCAGCATCGACAGGGTCCTCCAATTCCAGCCCCAGCATTTT

v_gene: TRBV28
abundance: NA
j_gene: TRBJ2-1
d_gene: NA
CDR3aa: CASSLRRDNEQFF
CDR3nt: TGTGCCAGCAGTTTACGGCGGGACAATGAGCAGTTCTTC

v_gene: TRBV6-1
abundance: NA
j_gene: TRBJ2-4
d_gene: NA
CDR3aa: CASSEARTVVYF
CDR3nt: TGTGCCAGCAGTGAAGCGAGAACAGTGGTGTACTTC

v_gene: TRBV10-3
abundance: NA
j_gene: TRBJ1-1
d_gene: NA
CDR3aa: CAISGVTNTEAFF
CDR3nt: TGTGCCATCAGCGGGGTCACGAACACTGAAGCTTTCTTT

v_gene: TRBV15
abundance: NA
j_gene: TRBJ1-5
d_gene: TRBD1
CDR3aa: CATSTTGESQPQHF
CDR3nt: TGTGCCACCAGCACTACAGGGGAGAGTCAGCCCCAGCATTTT

v_gene: TRBV2
abundance: NA
j_gene: TRBJ1-5
d_gene: NA
CDR3aa: CASQYGGEGQPQHF
CDR3nt: TGTGCCAGCCAATATGGGGGGGAGGGACAGCCCCAGCATTTT

v_gene: TRBV6-4
abundance: NA
j_gene: TRBJ1-1
d_gene: NA
CDR3aa: CASSLTPGSTEAFF
CDR3nt: TGTGCCAGCAGTTTGACTCCTGGTAGCACTGAAGCTTTCTTT

v_gene: TRBV18
abundance: NA
j_gene: TRBJ1-1
d_gene: NA
CDR3aa: CASSPAGNTEAFF
CDR3nt: TGTGCCAGCTCACCAGCAGGGAACACTGAAGCTTTCTTT

v_gene: TRBV14
abundance: few
j_gene: TRBJ2-1
d_gene: TRBD2
CDR3aa: CASSLPGLGNEQFF
CDR3nt: TGTGCCAGCAGCCTGCCGGGACTAGGCAATGAGCAGTTCTTC

v_gene: TRBV28
abundance: NA
j_gene: TRBJ1-1
d_gene: NA
CDR3aa: CATSAAAMNTEAFF
CDR3nt: TGTGCCACATCGGCGGCAGCCATGAACACTGAAGCTTTCTTT

v_gene: TRBV10-3
abundance: NA
j_gene: TRBJ2-7
d_gene: NA
CDR3aa: CAISGGGGPNEQYF
CDR3nt: TGTGCCATCTCCGGAGGGGGAGGGCCCAACGAGCAGTACTTC

v_gene: TRBV29-1
abundance: NA
j_gene: TRBJ1-1
d_gene: NA
CDR3aa: CSVAALEAFF
CDR3nt: TGCAGCGTTGCCGCGCTTGAAGCTTTCTTT

v_gene: TRBV9
abundance: NA
j_gene: TRBJ2-7
d_gene: TRBD1
CDR3aa: CASSVEGQGSHEQYF
CDR3nt: TGTGCCAGCAGCGTAGAGGGACAGGGGAGCCACGAGCAGTACTTC

v_gene: TRBV5-1
abundance: NA
j_gene: TRBJ2-3
d_gene: NA
CDR3aa: CASSLEQARSTDTQYF
CDR3nt: TGCGCCAGCAGCTTGGAGCAGGCTCGAAGCACAGATACGCAGTATTTT

v_gene: TRBV7-8
abundance: NA
j_gene: TRBJ1-5
d_gene: NA
CDR3aa: CASSPGGYSNQPQHF
CDR3nt: TGTGCCAGCAGCCCTGGGGGGTATAGCAATCAGCCCCAGCATTTT

v_gene: TRBV19
abundance: NA
j_gene: TRBJ2-5
d_gene: TRBD2
CDR3aa: CASSMGLAEETQYF
CDR3nt: TGTGCCAGTAGTATGGGACTAGCGGAAGAGACCCAGTACTTC

v_gene: TRBV6-5
abundance: NA
j_gene: TRBJ2-2
d_gene: TRBD2
CDR3aa: CASRLAGGDTGELFF
CDR3nt: TGTGCCAGCAGACTAGCGGGAGGGGACACCGGGGAGCTGTTTTTT

v_gene: TRBV5-5
abundance: NA
j_gene: TRBJ2-1
d_gene: NA
CDR3aa: CASSLDWGGFF
CDR3nt: TGTGCCAGCAGCTTGGATTGGGGCGGATTCTTC

v_gene: TRBV9
abundance: NA
j_gene: TRBJ2-7
d_gene: NA
CDR3aa: CASSPSPSYEQYF
CDR3nt: TGTGCCAGCAGCCCCTCTCCCTCCTACGAGCAGTACTTC

v_gene: TRBV5-8
abundance: once
j_gene: TRBJ2-3
d_gene: TRBD2
CDR3aa: CASSLEGLAGVGTDTQYF
CDR3nt: TGTGCCAGCAGCTTGGAGGGACTAGCGGGAGTTGGCACAGATACGCAGTATTTT

v_gene: TRBV14
abundance: NA
j_gene: TRBJ2-1
d_gene: TRBD2
CDR3aa: CASRPSGSYNEQFF
CDR3nt: TGTGCCAGCAGACCTAGCGGGAGTTACAATGAGCAGTTCTTC

v_gene: TRBV4-2
abundance: NA
j_gene: TRBJ2-7
d_gene: NA
CDR3aa: CASSQVTGLQTFHEQYF
CDR3nt: TGTGCCAGCAGCCAAGTGACCGGACTACAAACGTTCCACGAGCAGTACTTC

v_gene: TRBV20-1
abundance: NA
j_gene: TRBJ2-7
d_gene: NA
CDR3aa: CSAIAAIEQYF
CDR3nt: TGCAGTGCTATAGCAGCTATCGAGCAGTACTTC

v_gene: TRBV10-3
abundance: NA
j_gene: TRBJ1-1
d_gene: TRBD1
CDR3aa: CAISPGQGTNTEAFF
CDR3nt: TGTGCCATCAGCCCGGGACAGGGGACGAACACTGAAGCTTTCTTT

v_gene: TRBV6-6
abundance: NA
j_gene: TRBJ2-1
d_gene: NA
CDR3aa: CASSTTPGFLNEQFF
CDR3nt: TGTGCCAGCAGTACAACACCAGGGTTTTTAAATGAGCAGTTCTTC

v_gene: TRBV7-9
abundance: few
j_gene: TRBJ1-4
d_gene: NA
CDR3aa: CASSLETALKLFF
CDR3nt: TGTGCCAGCAGCTTGGAGACAGCCTTGAAGCTGTTTTTT

v_gene: TRBV13
abundance: NA
j_gene: TRBJ2-5
d_gene: NA
CDR3aa: CASSRGAGSSETQYF
CDR3nt: TGTGCCAGCAGCCGTGGGGCAGGGTCCTCAGAGACCCAGTACTTC

v_gene: TRBV18
abundance: NA
j_gene: TRBJ2-7
d_gene: TRBD2
CDR3aa: CASSLINSGSKAYEQYF
CDR3nt: TGTGCCAGCTCCCTTATCAATAGCGGGAGTAAGGCCTACGAGCAGTACTTC

v_gene: TRBV5-1
abundance: NA
j_gene: TRBJ2-1
d_gene: TRBD2
CDR3aa: CASSLARGGGNEQFF
CDR3nt: TGCGCCAGCAGCTTGGCCAGGGGCGGGGGGAATGAGCAGTTCTTC

v_gene: TRBV6-6
abundance: NA
j_gene: TRBJ2-2
d_gene: TRBD2
CDR3aa: CAAGLAVTGELFF
CDR3nt: TGTGCTGCAGGACTAGCGGTCACCGGGGAGCTGTTTTTT

v_gene: TRBV9
abundance: few
j_gene: TRBJ2-1
d_gene: NA
CDR3aa: CASSVHTTRRGDEQFF
CDR3nt: TGTGCCAGCAGCGTACATACGACTAGGAGAGGGGATGAGCAGTTCTTC

v_gene: TRBV9
abundance: NA
j_gene: TRBJ2-5
d_gene: TRBD1
CDR3aa: CASSAGTGGKETQYF
CDR3nt: TGTGCCAGCAGCGCCGGGACAGGGGGCAAGGAGACCCAGTACTTC

v_gene: TRBV6-6
abundance: NA
j_gene: TRBJ1-1
d_gene: TRBD1
CDR3aa: CASSWDSRAFF
CDR3nt: TGTGCCAGCAGTTGGGACAGTCGAGCTTTCTTT

v_gene: TRBV6-5
abundance: NA
j_gene: TRBJ1-2
d_gene: TRBD1
CDR3aa: CASSYASGQTNYGYTF
CDR3nt: TGTGCCAGCAGTTACGCGTCGGGACAGACCAACTATGGCTACACCTTC

v_gene: TRBV10-3
abundance: NA
j_gene: TRBJ2-7
d_gene: TRBD2
CDR3aa: CAIRTPSGSYEQYF
CDR3nt: TGTGCCATCAGGACCCCTAGCGGGTCCTACGAGCAGTACTTC

v_gene: TRBV6-5
abundance: NA
j_gene: TRBJ1-1
d_gene: NA
CDR3aa: CASSYSKRKTEAFF
CDR3nt: TGTGCCAGCAGTTACTCGAAGCGGAAAACTGAAGCTTTCTTT